The next 24 T cell receptor beta chains were all read from a single sample in a study of blood T cells in healthy people across ages. Sample-barcoded 5' priming and a J-beta primer mix drove a second PCR of roughly 7 to 11 cycles. TCRdb processed the 5' RACE reads anew with MiXCR; each CDR3 protein has one entry. Found here are almost 800,000 distinct CDR3 sequences, 58% of them singletons; the top ten hold roughly 22%. Sequences were obtained from blood. These receptor sequences come from a man aged 25 to 40 in good health.

The rearrangement uses TRBV18 and TRBJ2-1; TRBD2 agrees at 7 bases. CDR3 length: 15 amino acids. The germline CDR1 and CDR2 sequences are KGHSH and LQKENI. The junction had 12 bases not matched to a gene; V was cut back by 5 bases and J by 8 bases. The CDR3 DNA reads as TGTGCCAGCTCATCCCGGACTAGTGGAGGGGATGAGCAGTTCTTC. This gives the protein CASSSRTSGGDEQFF.

This rearrangement joins TRBV20-1 to TRBJ2-4; 10 bases fit TRBD1. The J call may be wrong; the DNA end is better matched by TRBJ2-7. Looked up from germline, CDR1 is DFQATT and CDR2 is SNEGSKA (reference sequence). The CDR3 covers 15 residues. CDR3 in amino acids: CSARVGGQGIYEQYF. The CDR3 DNA reads TGCAGTGCTAGAGTCGGGGGACAGGGGATCTACGAGCAGTACTTC.

The chain links TRBV28 to TRBJ1-2, with D hard to call. This CDR3 is built from 13 residues. Trimming removed 5 bases from V and 6 bases from J, with 13 bases in between. Germline lookup yields CDR1 MDHEN and CDR2 SYDVKM. CDR3 sequence: CASSMVVSHGYTF. The CDR3 DNA follows: TGTGCCAGCAGTATGGTGGTATCCCATGGCTACACCTTC.

This clonotype was found a few times. The chain recombines TRBV24-1 with TRBJ2-1; tentatively, D is TRBD1 (6 bases). Germline CDR1 is KGHDR and CDR2 is SFDVKD. The CDR3 spans 15 residues. V was trimmed by 8 bases and J by 1 base, leaving 14 bases between them. The CDR3 bases are TGTGCCACCAACTTAGGTCAGGGGTCCTACAATGAGCAGTTCTTC. Translation: CATNLGQGSYNEQFF.

This chain joins TRBV4-1 and TRBJ2-1; the match to TRBD2 covers 9 bases. Germline CDR1 MGHRA, CDR2 YSYEKL. CDR3 length: 17 residues. V dropped 4 bases and J dropped 0; count of bases not matched to a gene: 7. This CDR3 is CASSLAGGRGSYNEQFF. CDR3 sequence (DNA): TGCGCCAGCAGCCTAGCTGGCGGGAGGGGCTCCTACAATGAGCAGTTCTTC.

The chain is built from TRBV20-1 and TRBJ2-7; D remains unclear. Per germline, CDR1 DFQATT and CDR2 SNEGSKA (reference sequence). The V end was cut by 1 base, the J end by 7 bases, with 14 bases between. The CDR3 consists of 13 residues. The DNA of the CDR3 is TGCAGTGCTAGAGTCGTAGGGTTTGGTGAGCAGTACTTC. It yields the protein CSARVVGFGEQYF.

The genes are TRBV4-3 and TRBJ2-1; 7 nucleotides align to TRBD2. The CDR3 loop spans 16 amino acids. Germline V gene lookup returns CDR1 LGHNA and CDR2 YSLEER. The V segment lost 0 bases and the J segment 0 bases; nucleotides outside the gene matches: 2. CDR3 nucleotides: TGCGCCAGCAGCCAAGATCTAGCGGTCTCCTACAATGAGCAGTTCTTC. Its protein product is CASSQDLAVSYNEQFF.

This chain connects TRBV10-3 to TRBJ2-3; D is uncertain. Trimming cost V 11 bases and J 3 bases, with 21 bases left between them. The CDR3 loop spans 15 amino acids. Germline V gene sequence: CDR1 ENHRY, CDR2 SYGVKD. The CDR3 loop reads CASEASPDLTDTQYF. In nucleotides, the CDR3 is TGTGCCTCAGAGGCCAGCCCGGACCTTACAGATACGCAGTATTTT.

This clonotype was found many times. The V call is TRBV4-2, the J call TRBJ2-5, with D maybe TRBD2 (5 bases). V gave up 0 bases and J gave up 5 bases, with 16 bases separating them. Looked up from germline, CDR1 is LGHNA and CDR2 is YNFKEQ. This CDR3 comprises 16 residues. CDR3 sequence (DNA): TGTGCCAGCAGCCAAGATTCCGGACTCAAAGGGGAGACCCAGTACTTC. This sequence encodes CASSQDSGLKGETQYF.

This chain uses TRBV4-3 with TRBJ2-5; the match to TRBD2 covers 7 bases. The CDR3 has 14 residues. J lost 5 bases, V lost 4 bases, and 7 bases had no gene match. The V gene's germline CDR1 is LGHNA and CDR2 YSLEER. In DNA form, the CDR3 reads TGCGCCAGCAGCCTCAGGGAGGGAGAGGAGACCCAGTACTTC. Encoded protein: CASSLREGEETQYF.

This clonotype was seen only a few times. V and J are TRBV20-1 and TRBJ2-5, with D hard to call. V was trimmed by 6 bases and J by 5 bases, leaving 22 bases between them. The V gene's germline CDR1 is DFQATT and CDR2 SNEGSKA (reference sequence). This CDR3 contains 15 residues. The CDR3 reads CSALTLSGSPETQYF. The CDR3, as DNA: TGCAGTGCACTGACGTTGTCCGGGTCCCCCGAGACCCAGTACTTC.

This clonotype was seen a handful of times. This chain joins TRBV6-1 and TRBJ2-5; 10 bases match TRBD2. CDR3 length: 17 amino acids. Germline CDR1 MNHNS, CDR2 SASEGT. J was trimmed by 2 bases and V by 5 bases; bases with no gene match: 11. The CDR3 sequence is CASSRSGRALPQETQYF. For the CDR3, the DNA is TGTGCCAGCAGTAGAAGCGGGAGGGCCCTCCCTCAAGAGACCCAGTACTTC.

The rearrangement uses TRBV7-9 and TRBJ2-1; D may be TRBD1 (6 bases). V was shortened by 2 bases and J by 6 bases, with 14 bases between the two germline ends. This CDR3 region has 15 residues. Germline CDR1 reads SEHNR; CDR2 reads FQNEAQ (reference sequence). As DNA, the CDR3 is TGTGCCAGCAGCTTACTCAGGGGCGGTATCAATGAGCAGTTCTTC. It encodes CASSLLRGGINEQFF.

This chain links TRBV6-5 with TRBJ2-1; the match to TRBD2 covers 8 bases. The J segment lost 10 bases and the V segment lost 0 bases, leaving 8 bases of the junction unmatched. The CDR3 is 15 amino acids. CDR1 and CDR2 (germline): MNHEY, SVGAGI. CDR3 sequence (DNA): TGTGCCAGCAGTTACTCCGGAACTAGCGGTTCGGAGCAGTTCTTC. Its protein product is CASSYSGTSGSEQFF.

The V and J genes are TRBV29-1 and TRBJ2-1, with D possibly being TRBD1 (5 bases). The ends were cut back, 7 bases at V and 0 bases at J, with 16 bases in the middle. Germline CDR1 is SQVTM and CDR2 is ANQGSEA. The CDR3 spans 15 residues. The CDR3, as DNA: TGCAGCGCCCCAGGGTCCACCTTCTCCTACAATGAGCAGTTCTTC. This translates into CSAPGSTFSYNEQFF.

The chain employs TRBV13 and TRBJ2-7; either TRBD1 or TRBD2 may supply D (6 bases each). V lost 4 bases and J lost 6, with 10 bases in between. The CDR3 length is 12 residues. Germline CDR1 reads PRHDT; CDR2 reads FYEKMQ (reference sequence). The CDR3 DNA sequence: TGTGCCAGCAGCTGGGGGGCGTGCGAGCAGTACTTC. Translation: CASSWGACEQYF.

This clonotype has only a few counts. The chain uses TRBV27 and TRBJ2-1, with 12 bases matching TRBD1. Germline loops: CDR1 MNHEY, CDR2 SMNVEV (reference sequence). Trimming at V came to 6 bases and at J to 9 bases, leaving 12 bases not matched to a gene. The CDR3 runs to 16 residues. The CDR3 here is CASSTSAGTGGFEQFF. The DNA of the CDR3 is TGTGCCAGCAGCACTTCCGCCGGGACAGGGGGCTTTGAGCAGTTCTTC.

The chain couples TRBV6-6 to TRBJ2-1; tentatively, D is TRBD2 (6 bases). The V end was cut by 7 bases, the J end by 0 bases, with 13 bases between. This CDR3 region has 15 residues. Per the germline V gene, CDR1 is MNHNY and CDR2 is SVGAGI (reference sequence). The CDR3, as DNA: TGTGCCAGCAATTTGGGCGGGACCTCCTACAATGAGCAGTTCTTC. It encodes CASNLGGTSYNEQFF.

This clonotype showed up just a few times. This rearrangement joins TRBV6-5 to TRBJ2-5, with no clear D. The CDR3 has 13 residues. V lost 4 bases and J lost 3, with 9 bases in between. Germline V gene lookup returns CDR1 MNHEY and CDR2 SVGAGI. CDR3: CASSFVHKETQYF. The CDR3 DNA sequence: TGTGCCAGCAGTTTTGTACACAAAGAGACCCAGTACTTC.

There are a few counts of this clonotype. The V call is TRBV7-6, the J call TRBJ2-5; weak D call: TRBD1 (6 bases). The CDR3 length is 14 residues. Trimming cost V 0 bases and J 5 bases, with 10 bases left between them. In germline, CDR1 is SGHVS, CDR2 FNYEAQ. The DNA for the CDR3 is TGTGCCAGCAGCTTAGCGCCCAGGGGCGAGACCCAGTACTTC. Its protein product is CASSLAPRGETQYF.

This chain joins TRBV2 and TRBJ2-1; 11 bases are a match to TRBD2. This CDR3 spans 16 amino acids. V was pared by 5 bases and J by 5 bases, with 8 bases of the junction left unmatched. The germline V gene has CDR1 SNHLY and CDR2 FYNNEI. Here the CDR3 reads CASSTPIAGGHNEQFF. CDR3 sequence (DNA): TGTGCCAGCAGTACTCCCATAGCGGGGGGGCACAATGAGCAGTTCTTC.

This clonotype was counted once. The chain employs TRBV25-1 and TRBJ1-4; 9 bases fit TRBD1. Germline V gives CDR1 MGHDK, CDR2 SYGVNS. Unmatched junction bases numbered 5, after V lost 2 bases and J lost 7 bases. CDR3 length: 15 amino acids. CDR3 amino acids: CASSEPGQGSEKLFF. Written as DNA, the CDR3 is TGTGCCAGCAGTGAACCGGGACAGGGAAGTGAAAAACTGTTTTTT.

V and J are TRBV6-6 and TRBJ1-1; 7 nucleotides agree with TRBD1. With 7 bases clipped from V and 4 bases from J, the junction kept 6 bases outside the gene matches. This CDR3 has 13 amino acids. Germline assignment: CDR1 MNHNY and CDR2 SVGAGI (reference sequence). In nucleotides, the CDR3 is TGTGCCAGCATTTCCCGGGACAGCACTGAAGCTTTCTTT. It is translated as CASISRDSTEAFF.

Notes on this clonotype: The junction shows a germline mismatch at one end, possibly a read error. The rearrangement uses TRBV6-2 or TRBV6-3 and TRBJ2-1; D might be TRBD2 (5 bases). CDR3 length equals 15 residues. Looked up from germline, CDR1 is MNHEY and CDR2 is SVGEGT. CDR3 sequence reads: CASSYAGNSYKEQVF. The CDR3 DNA reads as TGTGCCAGCAGTTATGCGGGCAACTCCTACAAGGAGCAGGTCTTC.